The clone carrying this T cell receptor (beta chain) was seen a few times. Its cognate antigen is unknown. The CDR3 is made up of 16 amino acids. Germline assignment: CDR1 LGHNA and CDR2 YNFKEQ. The V end lost 0 bases, the J end lost 4 bases, and 16 bases lay between the germline ends. Preparation of the TCRbeta library used unique molecular identifiers. TCRdb reprocessed the PCR reads via MiXCR and lists one record per CDR3 protein. The repertoire holds approximately 300,000 distinct CDR3 sequences, roughly 7.8% seen once, with 9.1% in the top ten. The record originates from a study of T-cell reconstitution after alpha-beta-depleted transplantation in children. General study results and limits: About two months after transplant, alpha-beta T cells reportedly came from several hundred expanded graft clones. T-cell counts and diversity at one year post-transplant came mainly from newly produced T cells.

This chain connects TRBV4-2 to TRBJ2-7, with a possible D match to TRBD2 (5 bases). The source was peripheral blood, collected 360 days after TCRalphabeta/CD19-depleted stem cell transplant. This sequence was found in a female patient aged 2-10 years who had a stem cell transplant for Fanconi anemia, so the T cells may come from the graft donor. In DNA, the CDR3 is TGTGCCAGCAGCCAAGAATCGAGGGTAGGACGGTACGAGCAGTACTTC. Amino acids: CASSQESRVGRYEQYF.